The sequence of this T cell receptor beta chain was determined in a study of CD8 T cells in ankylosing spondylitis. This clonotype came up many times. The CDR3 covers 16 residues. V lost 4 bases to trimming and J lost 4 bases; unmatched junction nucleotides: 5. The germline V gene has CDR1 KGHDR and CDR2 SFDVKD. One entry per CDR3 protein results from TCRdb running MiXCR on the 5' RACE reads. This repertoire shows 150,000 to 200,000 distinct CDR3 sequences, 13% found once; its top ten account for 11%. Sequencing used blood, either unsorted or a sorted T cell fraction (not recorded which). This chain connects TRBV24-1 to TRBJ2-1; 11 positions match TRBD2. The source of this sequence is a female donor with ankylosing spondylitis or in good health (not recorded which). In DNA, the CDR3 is TGTGCCACCAGTGACTCCGGGACTAGCGGTTACAATGAGCAGTTCTTC. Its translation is CATSDSGTSGYNEQFF.